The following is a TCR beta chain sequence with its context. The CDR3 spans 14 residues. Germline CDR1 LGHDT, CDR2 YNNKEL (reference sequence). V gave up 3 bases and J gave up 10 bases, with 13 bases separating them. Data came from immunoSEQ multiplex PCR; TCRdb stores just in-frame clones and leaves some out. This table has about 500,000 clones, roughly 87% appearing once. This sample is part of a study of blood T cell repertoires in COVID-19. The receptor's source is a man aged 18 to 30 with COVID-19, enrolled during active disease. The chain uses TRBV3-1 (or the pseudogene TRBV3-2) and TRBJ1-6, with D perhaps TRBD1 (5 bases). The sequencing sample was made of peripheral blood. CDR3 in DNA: TGTGCCAGCAGCCAGGGGGGACCCGGGTCACCCCTCCACTTT. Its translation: CASSQGGPGSPLHF.